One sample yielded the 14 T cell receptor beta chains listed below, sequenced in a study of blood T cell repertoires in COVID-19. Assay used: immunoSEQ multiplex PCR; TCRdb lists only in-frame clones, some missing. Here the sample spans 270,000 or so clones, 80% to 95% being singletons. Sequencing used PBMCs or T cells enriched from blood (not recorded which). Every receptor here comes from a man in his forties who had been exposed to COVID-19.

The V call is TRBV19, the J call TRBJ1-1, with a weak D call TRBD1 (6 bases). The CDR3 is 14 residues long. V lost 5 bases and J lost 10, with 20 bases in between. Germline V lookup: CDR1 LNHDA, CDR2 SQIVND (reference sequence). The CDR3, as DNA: TGTGCCAGTAGTCCTAAACAAAACAGGGAGCGAGCTTTCTTT. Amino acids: CASSPKQNRERAFF.

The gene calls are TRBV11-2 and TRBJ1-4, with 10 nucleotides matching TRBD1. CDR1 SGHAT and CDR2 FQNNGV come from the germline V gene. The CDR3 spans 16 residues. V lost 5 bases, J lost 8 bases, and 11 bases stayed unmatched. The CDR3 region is CASSPAVGQGREKLFF. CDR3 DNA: TGTGCCAGCAGCCCCGCCGTGGGACAGGGGCGCGAAAAACTGTTTTTT.

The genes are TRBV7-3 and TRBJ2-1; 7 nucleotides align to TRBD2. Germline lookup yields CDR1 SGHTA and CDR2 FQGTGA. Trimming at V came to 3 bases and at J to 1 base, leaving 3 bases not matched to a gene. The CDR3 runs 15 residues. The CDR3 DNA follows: TGTGCCAGCAGCTTTGCGGGAGTATCCTACAATGAGCAGTTCTTC. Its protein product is CASSFAGVSYNEQFF.

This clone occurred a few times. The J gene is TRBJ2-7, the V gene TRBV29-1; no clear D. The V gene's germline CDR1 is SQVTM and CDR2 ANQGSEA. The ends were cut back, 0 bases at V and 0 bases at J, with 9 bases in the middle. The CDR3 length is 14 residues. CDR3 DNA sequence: TGCAGCGTTGAAGAAACACGAACCTCCTACGAGCAGTACTTC. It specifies CSVEETRTSYEQYF.

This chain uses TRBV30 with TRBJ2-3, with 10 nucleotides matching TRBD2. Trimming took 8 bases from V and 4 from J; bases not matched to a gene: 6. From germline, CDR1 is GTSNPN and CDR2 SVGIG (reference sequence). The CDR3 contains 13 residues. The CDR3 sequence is CAGSSGSADTQYF. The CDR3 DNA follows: TGTGCCGGATCTAGCGGGAGTGCAGATACGCAGTATTTT.

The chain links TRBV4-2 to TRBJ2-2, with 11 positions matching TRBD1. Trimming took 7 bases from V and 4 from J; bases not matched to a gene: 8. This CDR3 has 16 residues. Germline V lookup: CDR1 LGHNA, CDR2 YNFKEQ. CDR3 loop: CASTPGQGAGTGELFF. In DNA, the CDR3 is TGTGCCAGCACTCCCGGACAGGGGGCAGGCACCGGGGAGCTGTTTTTT.

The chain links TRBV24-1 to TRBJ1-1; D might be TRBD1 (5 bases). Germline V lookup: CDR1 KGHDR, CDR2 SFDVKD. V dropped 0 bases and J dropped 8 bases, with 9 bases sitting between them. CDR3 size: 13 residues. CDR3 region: CATSDLNGQEAFF. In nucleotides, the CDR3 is TGTGCCACCAGTGATTTGAACGGACAAGAAGCTTTCTTT.

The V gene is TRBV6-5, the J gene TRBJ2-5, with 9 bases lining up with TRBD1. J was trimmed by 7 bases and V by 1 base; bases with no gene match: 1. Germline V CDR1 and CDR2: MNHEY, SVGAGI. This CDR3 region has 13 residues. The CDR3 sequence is CASSYWTGATQYF. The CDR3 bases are TGTGCCAGCAGTTACTGGACAGGGGCGACCCAGTACTTC.

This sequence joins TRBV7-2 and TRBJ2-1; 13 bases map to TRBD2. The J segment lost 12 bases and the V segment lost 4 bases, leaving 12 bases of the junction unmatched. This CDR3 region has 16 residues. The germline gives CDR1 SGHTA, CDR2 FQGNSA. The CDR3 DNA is TGTGCCAGCAGCTCGGGACTAGCGGGACTTCGGGGTGGGCAGTTCTTC. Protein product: CASSSGLAGLRGGQFF.

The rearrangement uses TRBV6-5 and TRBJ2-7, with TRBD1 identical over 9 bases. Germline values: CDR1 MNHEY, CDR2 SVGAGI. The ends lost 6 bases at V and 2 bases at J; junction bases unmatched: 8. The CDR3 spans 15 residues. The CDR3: CASRPQGDRAYEQYF. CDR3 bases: TGTGCCAGCAGACCTCAGGGGGACAGGGCCTACGAGCAGTACTTC.

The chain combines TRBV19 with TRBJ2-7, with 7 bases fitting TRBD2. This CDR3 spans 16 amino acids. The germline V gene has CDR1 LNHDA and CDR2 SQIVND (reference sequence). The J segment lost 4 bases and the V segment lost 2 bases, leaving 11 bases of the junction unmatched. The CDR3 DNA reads TGTGCCAGTAGTATATCCTATGGACTAGGCAAATACGAGCAGTACTTC. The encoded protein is CASSISYGLGKYEQYF. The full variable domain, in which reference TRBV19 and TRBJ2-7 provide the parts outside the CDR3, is DGGITQSPKYLFRKEGQNVTLSCEQNLNHDAMYWYRQDPGQGLRLIYYSQIVNDFQKGDIAEGYSVSREKKESFPLTVTSAQKNPTAFYLCASSISYGLGKYEQYFGPGTRLTVT.

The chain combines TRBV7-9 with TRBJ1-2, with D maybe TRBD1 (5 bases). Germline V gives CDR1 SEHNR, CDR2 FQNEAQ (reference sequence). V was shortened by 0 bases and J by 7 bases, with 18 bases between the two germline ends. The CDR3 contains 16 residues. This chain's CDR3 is CASSLAGSKGLRGYTF. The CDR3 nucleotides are TGTGCCAGCAGCTTAGCGGGATCGAAGGGGCTGCGTGGCTACACCTTC.

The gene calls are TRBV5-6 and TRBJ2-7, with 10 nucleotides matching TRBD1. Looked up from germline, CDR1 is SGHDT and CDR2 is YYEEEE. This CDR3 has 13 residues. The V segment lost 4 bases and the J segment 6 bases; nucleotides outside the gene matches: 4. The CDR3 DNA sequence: TGTGCCAGCAGCCCTGGGACAGGGGTCGAGCAGTACTTC. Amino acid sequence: CASSPGTGVEQYF.

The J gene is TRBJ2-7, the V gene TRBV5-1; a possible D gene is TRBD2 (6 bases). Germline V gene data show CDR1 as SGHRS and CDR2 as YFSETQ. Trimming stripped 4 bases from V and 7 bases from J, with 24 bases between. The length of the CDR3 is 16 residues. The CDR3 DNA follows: TGCGCCAGCAGCCCCCGGGGGACGGAACTTTCCTTTGAGCAGTACTTC. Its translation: CASSPRGTELSFEQYF. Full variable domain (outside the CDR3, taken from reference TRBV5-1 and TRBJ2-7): KAGVTQTPRYLIKTRGQQVTLSCSPISGHRSVSWYQQTPGQGLQFLFEYFSETQRNKGNFPGRFSGRQFSNSRSEMNVSTLELGDSALYLCASSPRGTELSFEQYFGPGTRLTVT.